These 27 T cell receptor beta chains came from one sample sequenced in a study of spatial heterogeneity in lung cancer. These receptors are not linked to any known antigen. Regarding the study as a whole: The study found that expanded intratumoral alpha and beta TCR counts tracked tumor mutation counts.

A single record per CDR3 protein comes from TCRdb applying MiXCR to the 5' RACE reads. The sample holds about 13,000 distinct CDR3 sequences; roughly 2.9% are singletons and the top ten take 17%. Time point noted: sample taken at primary tumor resection. The source material was lung tumor tissue, sampled at surgery. These receptors were taken from a male donor with early-stage non-small cell lung cancer.

This clonotype has at least ten counts. The rearrangement links TRBV9 to TRBJ1-1; no definite D call. The V gene's germline CDR1 is SGDLS and CDR2 YYNGEE. V lost 0 bases to trimming and J lost 5 bases, with 8 bases between them. The CDR3 contains 13 residues. The CDR3 protein is CASSVDAGTEAFF. In DNA, the CDR3 is TGTGCCAGCAGCGTAGATGCTGGAACTGAAGCTTTCTTT.

This clonotype was recorded many times. The chain joins TRBV7-2 to TRBJ2-2, with 10 bases identical to TRBD2. The J segment lost 7 bases and the V segment lost 0 bases, leaving 11 bases of the junction unmatched. This CDR3 contains 18 residues. Germline CDR1 is SGHTA and CDR2 is FQGNSA. DNA for the CDR3: TGTGCCAGCAGCTTAGCCCCGGAGCGGGGGGGCAGTAACGGGGAGCTGTTTTTT. Encoded protein: CASSLAPERGGSNGELFF.

A few counts support this clonotype. The chain employs TRBV9 and TRBJ2-1; 9 nucleotides match TRBD2. The CDR3 is 15 amino acids. The ends lost 0 bases at V and 2 bases at J; junction bases unmatched: 0. The V gene's germline CDR1 is SGDLS and CDR2 YYNGEE. The CDR3 coding sequence is TGTGCCAGCAGCGTAGGACTAGCGGCCTACAATGAGCAGTTCTTC. It codes for CASSVGLAAYNEQFF.

This clonotype came up many times. The rearrangement uses TRBV7-9 and TRBJ2-5; TRBD2 is a possible D gene (6 bases). Trimming stripped 7 bases from V and 2 bases from J, with 11 bases between. Per germline, CDR1 SEHNR and CDR2 FQNEAQ (reference sequence). CDR3 length: 13 residues. The CDR3 here is CASTPGGQETQYF. The DNA for the CDR3 is TGTGCCAGCACGCCCGGGGGACAAGAGACCCAGTACTTC. The variable domain in full, completed from reference TRBV7-9 and TRBJ2-5, reads DTGVSQNPRHKITKRGQNVTFRCDPISEHNRLYWYRQTLGQGPEFLTYFQNEAQLEKSRLLSDRFSAERPKGSFSTLEIQRTEQGDSAMYLCASTPGGQETQYFGPGTRLLVL.

This clonotype showed up many times. This chain links TRBV2 with TRBJ1-2; TRBD1 matches 8 bases. Germline trimming cut 5 bases from V and 2 bases from J; bases unmatched to any gene: 1. The CDR3 has 13 amino acids. Germline V gene lookup returns CDR1 SNHLY and CDR2 FYNNEI. CDR3 residues: CASSRQGNYGYTF. The CDR3 DNA sequence: TGTGCCAGCAGTAGACAGGGGAACTATGGCTACACCTTC. The full variable domain, completed using reference TRBV2 and TRBJ1-2, is EPEVTQTPSHQVTQMGQEVILRCVPISNHLYFYWYRQILGQKVEFLVSFYNNEISEKSEIFDDQFSVERPDGSNFTLKIRSTKLEDSAMYFCASSRQGNYGYTFGSGTRLTVV.

At least ten counts were recorded for this clonotype. CDR3 in amino acids: CASSLNPGKGEAFF. The CDR3 DNA reads TGTGCCAGCAGCTTAAATCCGGGAAAGGGTGAAGCTTTCTTT. The rearrangement joins TRBV7-3 to TRBJ1-1, with D uncertain. Between the trimmed V and J ends, which lost 1 base and 7 bases, there was a span of 13 bases. The CDR3 sequence is 14 residues long. Per the germline V gene, CDR1 is SGHTA and CDR2 is FQGTGA.

Ten or more counts support this clonotype. The CDR3 nucleotides read TGTGCCAGCAACTCGGGAGGGAGCAATCAGCCCCAGCATTTT. Translated, it gives CASNSGGSNQPQHF. The V and J genes are TRBV28 and TRBJ1-5; D gene unclear. The length of the CDR3 is 14 residues. Between the trimmed V and J ends, which lost 7 bases and 1 base, there was a span of 11 bases. Germline-derived CDR1 and CDR2 are MDHEN and SYDVKM. Variable domain in full (rest from reference TRBV28 and TRBJ1-5): DVKVTQSSRYLVKRTGEKVFLECVQDMDHENMFWYRQDPGLGLRLIYFSYDVKMKEKGDIPEGYSVSREKKERFSLILESASTNQTSMYLCASNSGGSNQPQHFGDGTRLSIL.

This clonotype was observed many times. This rearrangement joins TRBV20-1 to TRBJ2-7, with D possibly matching TRBD2 (6 bases). CDR1 and CDR2 (germline): DFQATT, SNEGSKA (reference sequence). V was trimmed by 2 bases and J by 3 bases, leaving 20 bases between them. This CDR3 comprises 16 residues. As DNA, the CDR3 is TGCAGTGCTAGACCACCGGGACTGCGCGACCTCTACGAGCAGTACTTC. As protein: CSARPPGLRDLYEQYF.

In this sample, this clonotype turned up many times. The V gene is TRBV7-6, the J gene TRBJ1-5; D not resolved. Per germline, CDR1 SGHVS and CDR2 FNYEAQ. Trimming took 1 base from V and 1 from J, leaving 11 bases between them. This CDR3 contains 16 residues. CDR3 coding DNA: TGTGCCAGCAGCTTAGGAGGCCTGGGGAGCAATCAGCCCCAGCATTTT. This codes for CASSLGGLGSNQPQHF.

By sample share, this clonotype is medium-sized. The chain links TRBV4-1 to TRBJ2-2, with D uncertain. V lost 0 bases to trimming and J lost 5 bases, with 10 bases between them. The CDR3 length is 15 residues. Germline V gene sequence: CDR1 MGHRA, CDR2 YSYEKL. The chain's CDR3 is CASSQESGFTGELFF. CDR3 sequence (DNA): TGCGCCAGCAGCCAAGAATCGGGTTTTACCGGGGAGCTGTTTTTT.

This clonotype was observed many times. This sequence joins TRBV7-9 and TRBJ1-1, with no clear D. Germline V gives CDR1 SEHNR, CDR2 FQNEAQ (reference sequence). Between the trimmed V and J ends, which lost 2 bases and 0 bases, there was a span of 1 base. The CDR3 has 12 amino acids. The CDR3, as DNA: TGTGCCAGCAGCTTAATGAACACTGAAGCTTTCTTT. Its translation is CASSLMNTEAFF.

At least ten counts were recorded for this clonotype. The genes are TRBV12-3 or TRBV12-4 and TRBJ1-5; no clear D. This CDR3 is built from 14 residues. V was pared by 1 base and J by 4 bases, with 8 bases between. CDR3 protein: CASSLGLRNQPQHF. CDR3 DNA sequence: TGTGCCAGCAGTTTAGGGCTGAGAAATCAGCCCCAGCATTTT.

This clonotype came up many times. The chain is built from TRBV9 and TRBJ1-6; 7 nucleotides align to TRBD1. Germline V gene lookup returns CDR1 SGDLS and CDR2 YYNGEE. V dropped 3 bases and J dropped 8; count of bases not matched to a gene: 5. This CDR3 is 14 amino acids long. CDR3 residues: CASSATTGYSPLHF. The CDR3 coding sequence is TGTGCCAGCAGCGCAACGACAGGGTATTCACCCCTCCACTTT.

This clonotype was picked up many times. The chain couples TRBV12-3 or TRBV12-4 to TRBJ2-2; D is undetermined. This CDR3 is 14 amino acids long. Between the trimmed V and J ends, which lost 7 bases and 5 bases, there was a span of 14 bases. The CDR3 sequence is CASTLNRRTGELFF. The DNA of the CDR3 is TGTGCCAGCACTCTAAACCGGAGAACCGGGGAGCTGTTTTTT.

This clonotype was detected many times. The chain has TRBV11-2 and TRBJ1-2; maybe TRBD1 (5 bases). CDR1 and CDR2 from the germline V gene are SGHAT and FQNNGV. The CDR3 spans 16 residues. Trimming stripped 1 base from V and 2 bases from J, with 14 bases between. The CDR3 is CASSLGLGPINYGYTF. For the CDR3, the DNA is TGTGCCAGCAGCTTAGGTCTGGGGCCGATAAACTATGGCTACACCTTC.

This clonotype was picked up many times. The V and J genes are TRBV28 and TRBJ2-6; D is undetermined. V was trimmed by 4 bases and J by 1 base, leaving 11 bases between them. CDR1 is MDHEN, CDR2 SYDVKM, per germline. This CDR3 spans 16 amino acids. This chain's CDR3 is CASSSLRYSGANVLTF. CDR3 nucleotides: TGTGCCAGCAGTTCCCTGAGGTATTCTGGGGCCAACGTCCTGACTTTC.

By its share, this clonotype is medium-sized. V and J are TRBV6-5 and TRBJ2-3; 8 bases fit TRBD2. Trimming took 6 bases from V and 3 from J; bases not matched to a gene: 5. The germline V gene encodes CDR1 MNHEY and CDR2 SVGAGI. The CDR3 spans 14 residues. The CDR3, as DNA: TGTGCCAGCAGCGGACTAGCTTTTACAGATACGCAGTATTTT. It codes for CASSGLAFTDTQYF.

This clonotype occurred many times. The chain carries TRBV5-1 and TRBJ2-2; D may be TRBD1 (7 bases). Germline CDR1 SGHRS, CDR2 YFSETQ. V shed 0 bases and J shed 4 bases, with 13 bases lying between them. The CDR3 loop spans 16 amino acids. CDR3 nucleotide sequence: TGCGCCAGCAGCTTGGACAGGGGAGGCGGCACCGGGGAGCTGTTTTTT. This gives the protein CASSLDRGGGTGELFF.

The chain recombines TRBV29-1 with TRBJ1-5; 10 bases align to TRBD1. Germline V gene data show CDR1 as SQVTM and CDR2 as ANQGSEA. The V and J ends lost 6 bases and 4 bases, in that order; junction bases with no gene match: 9. The CDR3 runs 15 residues. CDR3 region: CSVATGQGGNQPQHF. As DNA, the CDR3 is TGCAGCGTCGCCACTGGACAGGGGGGAAATCAGCCCCAGCATTTT.

By share, this clonotype counts as medium-sized. The chain has TRBV24-1 and TRBJ2-1; TRBD1 matches at 9 bases. CDR3 size: 17 residues. Germline-derived CDR1 and CDR2 are KGHDR and SFDVKD. The V gene end was trimmed by 5 bases and the J gene end by 6 bases; junction bases not matched to a gene: 13. CDR3 residues: CATSVRGQGSVGNEQFF. The CDR3 DNA reads as TGTGCCACCAGTGTTCGGGGACAGGGATCGGTAGGCAATGAGCAGTTCTTC.

At least ten counts were recorded for this clonotype. The chain is built from TRBV12-3 or TRBV12-4 and TRBJ1-4; D call uncertain. This CDR3 contains 15 residues. V lost 3 bases and J lost 4, with 12 bases in between. CDR3 nucleotides: TGTGCCAGCAGTTTCGCGTCAGCGGGTAATGAAAAACTGTTTTTT. Protein product: CASSFASAGNEKLFF.

This clonotype is labeled as large (0.1 to 1%). The V call is TRBV7-9, the J call TRBJ2-7; D remains unclear. This CDR3 has 11 amino acids. Trimming stripped 3 bases from V and 4 bases from J, with 4 bases between. Germline V gives CDR1 SEHNR, CDR2 FQNEAQ (reference sequence). The CDR3 DNA reads as TGTGCCAGCAGCTTGGAGTACGAGCAGTACTTC. This gives the protein CASSLEYEQYF.

This clonotype was seen ten or more times. V usage is TRBV20-1 and J usage is TRBJ2-1; 7 bases fit TRBD1. Germline loops: CDR1 DFQATT, CDR2 SNEGSKA (reference sequence). V trimming: 6 bases; J trimming: 0 bases; junction bases outside the gene matches: 17. The CDR3 contains 18 residues. This CDR3 reads CSAAQGQLLVVSYNEQFF. The CDR3 DNA is TGCAGTGCGGCCCAGGGACAGTTGCTTGTGGTCTCCTACAATGAGCAGTTCTTC.

This clonotype was counted many times. CDR3 loop: CSATPLTGAMAEAFF. CDR3 in DNA: TGCAGTGCTACCCCTTTGACAGGGGCTATGGCTGAAGCTTTCTTT. The chain has TRBV20-1 and TRBJ1-1; 8 bases map to TRBD1. The V gene's germline CDR1 is DFQATT and CDR2 SNEGSKA (reference sequence). This CDR3 spans 15 amino acids. Trimming cost V 4 bases and J 6 bases; bases outside gene matches: 13.

Sample share makes this clonotype medium-sized. The chain carries TRBV6-5 and TRBJ2-3; possible D gene TRBD2, 5 bases. The V and J ends lost 6 bases and 1 base respectively, with 11 bases between them. Per germline, CDR1 MNHEY and CDR2 SVGAGI. The CDR3 has 14 amino acids. DNA of the CDR3: TGTGCCAGCAGGGGTTTTAGCGGCACAGATACGCAGTATTTT. It encodes CASRGFSGTDTQYF.

Comments on this clonotype: A much larger clone lies one base from this, so it may be a read error. This chain uses TRBV7-7 with TRBJ2-2; no clear D gene. This CDR3 region has 12 residues. Germline assignment: CDR1 SSHAT and CDR2 FNYEAQ (reference sequence). CDR3 in DNA: TGTGCGGTGTCTACGAACACCGGGGAGCTGTTTTTT. Protein product: CAVSTNTGELFF.

This clonotype was seen at least ten times. The chain links TRBV12-3 or TRBV12-4 to TRBJ2-3; TRBD2 agrees at 13 bases. This CDR3 has 16 residues. V lost 6 bases to trimming and J lost 5 bases; unmatched junction nucleotides: 8. This chain's CDR3 is CASSTRLAGGIDTQYF. The CDR3 DNA reads as TGTGCCAGCAGCACTCGACTAGCGGGGGGAATAGATACGCAGTATTTT.